Each of the 28 T cell receptor beta chains below was sequenced from the same sample in a study of T cells in Graves' hyperthyroidism and ophthalmopathy. RNA transcripts were the template for amplifying TCR beta CDR3 regions. HTBI primers were employed in a first-round RT-PCR of the TCR CDR3. Using its own MiXCR run on the multiplex PCR reads, TCRdb lists one record per CDR3 protein. Here the sample spans around 420,000 distinct CDR3 sequences, 15% to 18% being singletons. The source material was blood. All receptors derive from a woman between 18 and 29 years old with Graves' hyperthyroidism.

This chain joins TRBV11-3 and TRBJ2-3; possible D gene TRBD1, 6 bases. This CDR3 is 17 amino acids long. Trimming shortened V by 5 bases and J by 2 bases, and 20 bases separated the two germline ends. The germline gives CDR1 SGHNT, CDR2 YENEEA. In nucleotides, the CDR3 is TGTGCCAGCAGCCACCTCCGGGACAACTGGTTCACAGATACGCAGTATTTT. It translates to CASSHLRDNWFTDTQYF.

V and J are TRBV7-3 and TRBJ2-1; maybe TRBD2 (6 bases). Germline V CDR1 and CDR2: SGHTA, FQGTGA. The ends were cut back, 0 bases at V and 7 bases at J, with 16 bases in the middle. This CDR3 spans 16 amino acids. This CDR3 is CASSLTRTGGTNEQFF. In nucleotides, the CDR3 is TGTGCCAGCAGCTTAACGAGAACCGGGGGTACGAATGAGCAGTTCTTC.

This clonotype was picked up many times. CDR3 sequence: CSARAGTSPDEQFF. The CDR3, as DNA: TGCAGTGCTAGAGCCGGGACTAGTCCAGATGAGCAGTTCTTC. The chain is built from TRBV20-1 and TRBJ2-1, with 8 nucleotides matching TRBD2. J lost 8 bases, V lost 1 base, and 7 bases had no gene match. This CDR3 spans 14 amino acids. Germline CDR1 DFQATT, CDR2 SNEGSKA (reference sequence).

In this sample, this clonotype turned up many times. V is TRBV3-1 and J is TRBJ2-7, with 10 bases lining up with TRBD2. Germline CDR1 is LGHDT and CDR2 is YNNKEL (reference sequence). The V segment lost 2 bases and the J segment 2 bases; nucleotides outside the gene matches: 3. CDR3 size: 15 residues. The CDR3 protein is CASSQRTSGTYEQYF. The DNA of the CDR3 is TGTGCCAGCAGCCAACGGACTAGCGGAACCTACGAGCAGTACTTC.

This clonotype was detected ten times or more. This chain links TRBV20-1 with TRBJ1-2, with 7 bases matching TRBD1. The germline V gene encodes CDR1 DFQATT and CDR2 SNEGSKA (reference sequence). V was clipped by 4 bases and J by 4 bases; unmatched bases: 6. The CDR3 consists of 13 residues. The CDR3 coding sequence is TGCAGTGCTAAGACCGGGACAGCCTATGGCTACACCTTC. This encodes CSAKTGTAYGYTF.

This clonotype was detected ten times or more. This sequence joins TRBV7-3 and TRBJ2-1, with D unclear. V dropped 5 bases and J dropped 3 bases, with 14 bases sitting between them. CDR3 size: 15 residues. Germline V CDR1 and CDR2: SGHTA, FQGTGA. CDR3 amino acids: CASSLDVLRYNEQFF. The CDR3 DNA sequence: TGTGCCAGCAGCCTTGACGTACTTCGCTACAATGAGCAGTTCTTC.

The rearrangement uses TRBV11-3 and TRBJ2-7; D remains unclear. From germline, CDR1 is SGHNT and CDR2 YENEEA. Trimming removed 4 bases at V and 6 bases at J, with 13 bases between. The CDR3 has 13 residues. DNA of the CDR3: TGTGCCAGCAGCTATCGACACAAGACCGAGCAGTACTTC. It translates to CASSYRHKTEQYF. Full variable domain (missing parts from reference TRBV11-3 and TRBJ2-7): EAGVVQSPRYKIIEKKQPVAFWCNPISGHNTLYWYLQNLGQGPELLIRYENEEAVDDSQLPKDRFSAERLKGVDSTLKIQPAELGDSAVYLCASSYRHKTEQYFGPGTRLTVT.

This clonotype is a singleton in its sample. The gene calls are TRBV6-1 and TRBJ1-1; 8 bases agree with TRBD1. The CDR3 is 16 amino acids. Germline CDR1 is MNHNS and CDR2 is SASEGT. The V and J ends lost 7 bases and 5 bases, in that order; junction bases with no gene match: 15. The CDR3 bases are TGTGCCAGCATAGGGCAGGGGGCGAGGGGATGGACTGAAGCTTTCTTT. It codes for CASIGQGARGWTEAFF.

The sample holds many counts of this clonotype. J is TRBJ2-1 and V is TRBV11-3; D perhaps matches TRBD1 (6 bases). There are 14 residues in the CDR3. Looked up from germline, CDR1 is SGHNT and CDR2 is YENEEA. The V end was cut by 3 bases, the J end by 5 bases, with 11 bases between. The CDR3 here is CASSFQGSDNEQFF. The CDR3, as DNA: TGTGCCAGCAGCTTTCAGGGGTCGGACAATGAGCAGTTCTTC.

As regards this clonotype: A read error may be the cause here, since a much bigger clone is one base away. This sequence joins TRBV28 and TRBJ1-5; D call uncertain. Germline V gives CDR1 MDHEN, CDR2 SYDVKM. The CDR3 is 14 amino acids. Here the CDR3 reads CATSLGNSNQPQHF. DNA for the CDR3: TGTGCCACCAGTCTCGGCAATAGCAATCAGCCCCAGCATTTT. Supplemented by reference TRBV28 and TRBJ1-5, the full variable domain reads DVKVTQSSRYLVKRTGEKVFLECVQDMDHENMFWYRQDPGLGLRLIYFSYDVKMKEKGDIPEGYSVSREKKERFSLILESASTNQTSMYLCATSLGNSNQPQHFGDGTRLSIL.

The CDR3 DNA reads as TGTGCCAGCAGCCCGGGGTGGGACAGGATTCACGAGCAGTACTTC. Protein: CASSPGWDRIHEQYF. The genes are TRBV7-9 and TRBJ2-7; the match to TRBD1 covers 8 bases. This CDR3 contains 15 residues. Germline V CDR1 and CDR2: SEHNR, FQNEAQ (reference sequence). V lost 5 bases to trimming and J lost 5 bases; unmatched junction nucleotides: 11.

This clonotype has more than one count but fewer than ten. This rearrangement joins TRBV4-2 to TRBJ2-4; D is perhaps TRBD1 (5 bases). This CDR3 is built from 12 residues. V lost 0 bases and J 8 bases, leaving 5 bases between the germline ends. From germline, CDR1 is LGHNA and CDR2 YNFKEQ. Here the CDR3 reads CASSQDRDIQYF. The DNA for the CDR3 is TGTGCCAGCAGCCAAGACAGGGACATTCAGTACTTC.

In this sample, this clonotype turned up many times. The J gene is TRBJ2-1, the V gene TRBV7-9, with TRBD2 matching over 8 bases. CDR1 and CDR2 from the germline V gene are SEHNR and FQNEAQ (reference sequence). V dropped 5 bases and J dropped 9; count of bases not matched to a gene: 9. The CDR3 sequence is 14 residues long. In nucleotides, the CDR3 is TGTGCCAGCAGCCCCCTGGCGGGAGGCACTGAGCAGTTCTTC. Translation: CASSPLAGGTEQFF.

This clonotype was seen at least ten times. This chain connects TRBV20-1 to TRBJ1-2; 8 positions match TRBD1. Losses at the gene ends were 6 bases for V and 1 base for J; bases not matched to a gene: 4. The CDR3 runs to 13 residues. Germline V gene sequence: CDR1 DFQATT, CDR2 SNEGSKA (reference sequence). Here the CDR3 reads CSAPTGVNYGYTF. CDR3 bases: TGCAGTGCGCCGACAGGGGTTAACTATGGCTACACCTTC.

This clonotype occurred a few times. The chain's CDR3 is CASSLGGGPDTQYF. The DNA of the CDR3 is TGTGCCAGCAGCCTGGGCGGGGGGCCAGATACGCAGTATTTT. This rearrangement joins TRBV7-6 to TRBJ2-3, with TRBD2 matching 8 bases. Losses at the gene ends were 5 bases for V and 4 bases for J; bases not matched to a gene: 5. In germline, CDR1 is SGHVS, CDR2 FNYEAQ. The CDR3 has 14 residues.

This clonotype was seen many times. The rearrangement uses TRBV5-1 and TRBJ1-1; possible D gene TRBD1, 6 bases. Germline CDR1 and CDR2: SGHRS and YFSETQ. V was pared by 1 base and J by 10 bases, with 14 bases between. CDR3 length: 13 amino acids. The CDR3, as DNA: TGCGCCAGCAGCTTGTACCAGGGGAACGGAGCTTTCTTT. Translating gives CASSLYQGNGAFF.

The rearrangement joins TRBV6-2 or TRBV6-3 to TRBJ2-3; 12 bases fit TRBD2. V lost 10 bases, J lost 4 bases, and 6 bases stayed unmatched. The CDR3 consists of 14 residues. The germline V gene has CDR1 MNHEY and CDR2 SVGEGT. CDR3 nucleotide sequence: TGTGCCACTACTAGCGGGGGGCGCCCAGATACGCAGTATTTT. Amino acid sequence: CATTSGGRPDTQYF.

This clonotype has a count of ten or more. The chain joins TRBV4-1 to TRBJ2-7; D uncertain. V lost 1 base to trimming and J lost 2 bases, with 15 bases between them. This CDR3 contains 16 residues. Germline CDR1 MGHRA, CDR2 YSYEKL. The CDR3 reads CASSQGARPTPYEQYF. DNA of the CDR3: TGCGCCAGCAGCCAAGGGGCGCGCCCGACCCCCTACGAGCAGTACTTC.

J is TRBJ2-5 and V is TRBV12-3 or TRBV12-4; 11 nucleotides line up with TRBD2. V dropped 10 bases and J dropped 5; count of bases not matched to a gene: 9. This CDR3 is built from 14 residues. The CDR3 nucleotides read TGTGCCACGAACTTAGCGGGGGGGGGGGAGACCCAGTACTTC. It yields the protein CATNLAGGGETQYF.

In its sample, this clonotype was seen many times. V gene TRBV10-3 combines with J gene TRBJ2-5, with 8 bases aligning to TRBD2. CDR1 is ENHRY, CDR2 SYGVKD, per germline. The CDR3 runs to 15 residues. After removal of 0 bases from V and 5 bases from J, the junction contained 5 bases not matched to a gene. The CDR3 nucleotides are TGTGCCATCAGTGAGTCAGCGGGGGTTTTTGAGACCCAGTACTTC. Translation gives CAISESAGVFETQYF.

This clonotype was seen only a few times. The chain recombines TRBV14 with TRBJ2-3; D remains ambiguous. The germline V and J ends were trimmed by 1 base and 6 bases, with 8 bases remaining between them. This CDR3 is built from 13 residues. CDR1 SGHDN and CDR2 FVKESK come from the germline V gene. Here the CDR3 DNA reads TGTGCCAGCAGCCAAGTGTCTTACGATACGCAGTATTTT. Its translation: CASSQVSYDTQYF.

In this sample, this clonotype turned up many times. V is TRBV7-9 and J is TRBJ2-3, with D unclear. Germline CDR1 SEHNR, CDR2 FQNEAQ (reference sequence). The CDR3 consists of 10 residues. Trimming pared 7 bases from V and 3 bases from J, leaving 2 bases between. The CDR3 coding sequence is TGTGCCAGCATAACAGATACGCAGTATTTT. It translates to CASITDTQYF.

This clonotype has a count of ten or more. The chain joins TRBV11-2 to TRBJ1-1; 8 bases are shared with TRBD1. The trim removed 2 bases at V and 4 bases at J, leaving 3 bases unmatched. This CDR3 comprises 14 residues. From germline, CDR1 is SGHAT and CDR2 FQNNGV. CDR3 in DNA: TGTGCCAGCAGCTTATTGACAGGGGCCACTGAAGCTTTCTTT. It yields the protein CASSLLTGATEAFF.

This chain uses TRBV4-1 with TRBJ1-3; D is ambiguous. Germline values: CDR1 MGHRA, CDR2 YSYEKL. CDR3 length: 12 residues. The germline V and J ends were trimmed by 2 bases and 4 bases, with 3 bases remaining between them. CDR3: CASSQSGNTIYF. DNA for the CDR3: TGCGCCAGCAGCCAATCCGGAAACACCATATATTTT.

This clonotype was observed many times. Written as DNA, the CDR3 is TGCAGTGCTAGCCCGGGCGGATCTCTTTCCTACGAGCAGTACTTC. Translating gives CSASPGGSLSYEQYF. The chain couples TRBV20-1 to TRBJ2-7; D is unclear. V shed 3 bases and J shed 1 base, with 16 bases lying between them. Germline assignment: CDR1 DFQATT and CDR2 SNEGSKA (reference sequence). The CDR3 length is 15 residues.

This clonotype was observed a few times. The chain is built from TRBV5-1 and TRBJ2-2, with a tentative D call TRBD2 (5 bases). V was pared by 3 bases and J by 3 bases, with 18 bases between. The CDR3 covers 17 residues. Looked up from germline, CDR1 is SGHRS and CDR2 is YFSETQ. The CDR3 sequence: CASSSLTIGVYTGELFF. In nucleotides, the CDR3 is TGCGCCAGCAGCTCCCTGACGATCGGGGTGTACACCGGGGAGCTGTTTTTT.

This clonotype showed up many times. The V gene is TRBV13, the J gene TRBJ1-1; D perhaps matches TRBD1 (5 bases). V was cut by 4 bases and J by 4 bases, with 13 bases left in between. In germline, CDR1 is PRHDT, CDR2 FYEKMQ (reference sequence). The CDR3 totals 14 residues. The CDR3 coding sequence is TGTGCCAGCAGCTCGGGACGGCCCGGCACTGAAGCTTTCTTT. This translates into CASSSGRPGTEAFF.

The chain joins TRBV7-6 to TRBJ2-5; 7 positions agree with TRBD2. Trimming cost V 1 base and J 2 bases; bases outside gene matches: 13. Germline V CDR1 and CDR2: SGHVS, FNYEAQ. The CDR3 runs 18 residues. The CDR3 region has the DNA TGTGCCAGCAGCTTAGACTCTGCCGCGACTAGCTATCAAGAGACCCAGTACTTC. Translating gives CASSLDSAATSYQETQYF.